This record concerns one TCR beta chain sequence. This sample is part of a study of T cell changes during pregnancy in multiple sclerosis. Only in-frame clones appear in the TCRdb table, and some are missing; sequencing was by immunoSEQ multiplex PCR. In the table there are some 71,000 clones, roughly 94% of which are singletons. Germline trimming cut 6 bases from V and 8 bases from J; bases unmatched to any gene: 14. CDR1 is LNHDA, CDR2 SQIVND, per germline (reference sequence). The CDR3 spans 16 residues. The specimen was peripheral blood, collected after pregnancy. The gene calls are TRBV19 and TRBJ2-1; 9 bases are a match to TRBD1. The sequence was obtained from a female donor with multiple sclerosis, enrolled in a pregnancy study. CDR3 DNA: TGTGCCAGTAGGGACAGGGGACTCGGGGTATTGGATGAGCAGTTCTTC. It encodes CASRDRGLGVLDEQFF.